The 26 T cell receptor beta chains given below trace back to one sample, sequenced in a study of blood T cell repertoires in COVID-19. The protocol was immunoSEQ multiplex PCR, while the TCRdb copy is restricted to in-frame clones and leaves out a portion. The sample holds 160,000 or so clones; roughly 80% are singletons and the top ten take approximately 5.1%. The sample taken for sequencing was PBMCs or T cells enriched from blood (not recorded which). The receptor source for this set is a woman aged 35 to 49 with acute COVID-19.

This chain links TRBV3-1 (or the pseudogene TRBV3-2) with TRBJ1-4; 7 bases are shared with TRBD1. This CDR3 comprises 16 residues. Trimming at V came to 4 bases and at J to 6 bases, leaving 11 bases not matched to a gene. In germline, CDR1 is LGHDT, CDR2 YNNKEL (reference sequence). CDR3 region: CASSLYLTGKDEKLFF. As DNA, the CDR3 is TGTGCCAGCAGCCTTTACCTGACAGGGAAGGATGAAAAACTGTTTTTT.

The V gene is TRBV5-1, the J gene TRBJ2-2, with 7 bases identical to TRBD1. The CDR3 contains 16 residues. Looked up from germline, CDR1 is SGHRS and CDR2 is YFSETQ. J lost 6 bases, V lost 0 bases, and 8 bases had no gene match. DNA of the CDR3: TGCGCCAGCAGCTTGGCCGCGGACAGGTCCGCCGGGGAGCTGTTTTTT. As protein: CASSLAADRSAGELFF.

V and J are TRBV11-3 and TRBJ2-2, with D unresolved. The CDR3 sequence is 13 residues long. In germline, CDR1 is SGHNT, CDR2 YENEEA. The V and J ends lost 0 bases and 7 bases respectively, with 6 bases between them. DNA for the CDR3: TGTGCCAGCAGCTTAGATCCGGGCGGGGAGCTGTTTTTT. Its protein is CASSLDPGGELFF.

The chain's CDR3 is CASSRGTGVFGYTF. The CDR3 nucleotides read TGTGCCAGCAGTAGAGGGACTGGGGTCTTTGGCTACACCTTC. This chain uses TRBV6-5 with TRBJ1-2, with a tentative D call TRBD1 (5 bases). V lost 5 bases and J lost 7, with 17 bases in between. This CDR3 has 14 amino acids. The germline V gene encodes CDR1 MNHEY and CDR2 SVGAGI.

This clone has just a few counts. The chain couples TRBV11-2 to TRBJ2-5; TRBD1 matches at 9 bases. Unmatched junction bases numbered 2, after V lost 5 bases and J lost 1 base. CDR3 size: 14 residues. Germline V gives CDR1 SGHAT, CDR2 FQNNGV. The CDR3 nucleotides are TGTGCCAGCAGCGTGGACAGGGGCCAAGAGACCCAGTACTTC. Amino acids: CASSVDRGQETQYF.

V and J are TRBV3-1 (or the pseudogene TRBV3-2) and TRBJ1-1, with TRBD1 matching over 8 bases. This CDR3 spans 15 amino acids. V was clipped by 2 bases and J by 5 bases; unmatched bases: 7. Germline V lookup: CDR1 LGHDT, CDR2 YNNKEL (reference sequence). The CDR3 DNA reads as TGTGCCAGCAGCCAAAAAGGACAGGGTGGTACTGAAGCTTTCTTT. It specifies CASSQKGQGGTEAFF.

The chain combines TRBV10-3 with TRBJ1-1; 9 bases are shared with TRBD1. Germline V gene sequence: CDR1 ENHRY, CDR2 SYGVKD. V lost 4 bases, J lost 5 bases, and 8 bases stayed unmatched. The CDR3 is made up of 15 amino acids. In nucleotides, the CDR3 is TGTGCCATCAGTGCCGCACAGGGGGCAGGGACTGAAGCTTTCTTT. As protein: CAISAAQGAGTEAFF.

The V and J genes are TRBV3-1 (or the pseudogene TRBV3-2) and TRBJ1-1; weak D call: TRBD1 (5 bases). Germline CDR1 reads LGHDT; CDR2 reads YNNKEL (reference sequence). The V end was cut by 1 base, the J end by 7 bases, with 13 bases between. The CDR3 has 14 amino acids. CDR3 sequence: CASSQGRGGGEAFF. CDR3 coding DNA: TGTGCCAGCAGCCAAGGACGGGGGGGAGGTGAAGCTTTCTTT.

This chain joins TRBV30 and TRBJ1-1; D gene uncertain. From germline, CDR1 is GTSNPN and CDR2 SVGIG (reference sequence). The CDR3 runs to 16 residues. With 5 bases removed from V and 2 bases from J, the gap between germline ends came to 21 bases. CDR3 in amino acids: CAWDRARPRVNTEAFF. Here the CDR3 DNA reads TGTGCCTGGGATCGAGCGCGGCCCCGAGTAAACACTGAAGCTTTCTTT. Full variable domain (missing parts from reference TRBV30 and TRBJ1-1): SQTIHQWPATLVQPVGSPLSLECTVEGTSNPNLYWYRQAAGRGLQLLFYSVGIGQISSEVPQNLSASRPQDRQFILSSKKLLLSDSGFYLCAWDRARPRVNTEAFFGQGTRLTVV.

This clone occurred once. The V and J genes are TRBV5-1 and TRBJ1-1; the match to TRBD1 covers 7 bases. Germline lookup yields CDR1 SGHRS and CDR2 YFSETQ. The V gene end was trimmed by 2 bases and the J gene end by 0 bases; junction bases not matched to a gene: 4. This CDR3 spans 15 amino acids. The CDR3 reads CASSFGTALNTEAFF. The CDR3 DNA follows: TGCGCCAGCAGCTTTGGGACAGCACTGAACACTGAAGCTTTCTTT.

This clone was observed a handful of times. The rearrangement joins TRBV11-3 to TRBJ2-3, with 13 positions matching TRBD2. Germline V gives CDR1 SGHNT, CDR2 YENEEA. This CDR3 is built from 19 residues. The J segment lost 1 base and the V segment lost 6 bases, leaving 13 bases of the junction unmatched. The CDR3 DNA follows: TGTGCCAGCAGTCCAGGGGTCGGACTAGCGGGAGCAGGCACAGATACGCAGTATTTT. This encodes CASSPGVGLAGAGTDTQYF.

V gene TRBV7-8 combines with J gene TRBJ2-1; 13 bases map to TRBD2. Germline CDR1 is SGHVS and CDR2 is FQNEAQ. The junction had 15 bases not matched to a gene; V was cut back by 7 bases and J by 9 bases. The CDR3 length is 17 residues. CDR3 protein: CASNLPQGTSGNGEQFF. The CDR3 DNA sequence: TGTGCCAGCAACCTACCTCAGGGGACTAGCGGGAATGGTGAGCAGTTCTTC.

V gene TRBV19 combines with J gene TRBJ1-1, with 11 bases identical to TRBD1. The length of the CDR3 is 14 residues. Germline CDR1 and CDR2: LNHDA and SQIVND (reference sequence). Trimming took 7 bases from V and 6 from J; bases not matched to a gene: 7. In DNA form, the CDR3 reads TGTGCCAGTACCAAGATGGACAGGGGGCCTGAAGCTTTCTTT. It codes for CASTKMDRGPEAFF.

Concerning this clone itself: Other DNA sequences in the sample encode the same CDR3. CDR3 protein: CASSLSRYGYTF. The CDR3 DNA sequence: TGTGCCAGCAGTTTATCCCGGTATGGCTACACCTTC. The chain is built from TRBV12-3 or TRBV12-4 and TRBJ1-2; D unclear. CDR3 size: 12 residues. Trimming cost V 2 bases and J 5 bases, with 6 bases left between them.

The chain carries TRBV4-1 and TRBJ2-3; TRBD2 matches 7 bases. The CDR3 has 16 amino acids. The V segment lost 0 bases and the J segment 6 bases; nucleotides outside the gene matches: 9. CDR1 and CDR2 (germline): MGHRA, YSYEKL. As DNA, the CDR3 is TGCGCCAGCAGCCAAGATGGAACGGGAGGTTGGGATACGCAGTATTTT. The encoded protein is CASSQDGTGGWDTQYF.

This chain links TRBV6-5 with TRBJ1-2; maybe TRBD1 (6 bases). V dropped 7 bases and J dropped 2 bases, with 17 bases sitting between them. The CDR3 runs to 15 residues. CDR1 and CDR2 (germline): MNHEY, SVGAGI. The CDR3 DNA is TGTGCCAGCACCTCGGGGCAGGGGCGCAACTATGGCTACACCTTC. It translates to CASTSGQGRNYGYTF.

This clone is termed medium-sized. This rearrangement joins TRBV28 to TRBJ2-7; D is undetermined. Germline CDR1 is MDHEN and CDR2 is SYDVKM. The CDR3 is 12 residues long. The V gene lost 3 bases and the J gene lost 6 bases, with 9 bases spanning the gap. CDR3 sequence (DNA): TGTGCCAGCAGTTTTAAAGCTCTCGAGCAGTACTTC. This encodes CASSFKALEQYF.

In this sample, this clone turned up a few times. The chain has TRBV15 and TRBJ2-1; 12 positions match TRBD1. This CDR3 has 17 amino acids. V shed 1 base and J 7 bases; nucleotides not matched to a gene: 8. In germline, CDR1 is LNHNV, CDR2 YYDKDF (reference sequence). The CDR3 bases are TGTGCCACCAGCAGAGCATGGGGACAGGGGGCGCCGAATGAGCAGTTCTTC. This codes for CATSRAWGQGAPNEQFF.

The gene calls are TRBV10-3 and TRBJ1-6; unclear D gene. The germline CDR1 and CDR2 sequences are ENHRY and SYGVKD. V lost 0 bases and J lost 14, with 11 bases in between. The CDR3 spans 13 residues. CDR3 loop: CAISESAVVSLHF. The CDR3 nucleotides are TGTGCCATCAGTGAGTCAGCGGTTGTGTCCCTCCACTTT.

This chain connects TRBV25-1 to TRBJ2-3; D possibly corresponds to TRBD2 (6 bases). Per the germline V gene, CDR1 is MGHDK and CDR2 is SYGVNS. The length of the CDR3 is 17 residues. V lost 1 base to trimming and J lost 11 bases, with 25 bases between them. The CDR3 DNA follows: TGTGCCAGCAGTGAATGGGCCGGACTACCCGGCCAGATCGAGCAGTATTTT. Its protein product is CASSEWAGLPGQIEQYF. The full variable domain, rest sourced from reference TRBV25-1 and TRBJ2-3, is EADIYQTPRYLVIGTGKKITLECSQTMGHDKMYWYQQDPGMELHLIHYSYGVNSTEKGDLSSESTVSRIRTEHFPLTLESARPSHTSQYLCASSEWAGLPGQIEQYFGPGTRLTVL.

The chain uses TRBV7-3 and TRBJ1-1, with 7 bases aligning to TRBD1. In germline, CDR1 is SGHTA, CDR2 FQGTGA. J gave up 4 bases and V 2 bases, and 7 bases lay outside the gene matches. CDR3 length: 15 residues. In DNA form, the CDR3 reads TGTGCCAGCAGCTTATACGGGAACAGGGGCACTGAAGCTTTCTTT. Translation gives CASSLYGNRGTEAFF.

V and J are TRBV19 and TRBJ2-2; the D is unclear. Germline assignment: CDR1 LNHDA and CDR2 SQIVND (reference sequence). The CDR3 totals 14 residues. V was cut by 7 bases and J by 0 bases, with 9 bases left in between. The CDR3 loop reads CASNPQANTGELFF. DNA of the CDR3: TGTGCCAGTAACCCCCAGGCGAACACCGGGGAGCTGTTTTTT.

This rearrangement joins TRBV19 to TRBJ2-7; tentative D call: TRBD1 (5 bases). V was clipped by 10 bases and J by 4 bases, with 17 bases between them. CDR1 and CDR2 (germline): LNHDA, SQIVND (reference sequence). CDR3 length: 13 residues. The CDR3 DNA sequence: TGTGCCACAGCGCTCAACCAGGGTTACGAGCAGTACTTC. It specifies CATALNQGYEQYF.

The chain carries TRBV29-1 and TRBJ1-1; D ambiguous. Trimming pared 0 bases from V and 6 bases from J, leaving 8 bases between. Germline V gene lookup returns CDR1 SQVTM and CDR2 ANQGSEA. CDR3 length equals 12 residues. The CDR3 protein is CSVEDVPAEAFF. In DNA form, the CDR3 reads TGCAGCGTTGAAGATGTGCCAGCTGAAGCTTTCTTT.

The V and J genes are TRBV7-3 and TRBJ2-5; the D gene is possibly TRBD2 (6 bases). The germline V gene has CDR1 SGHTA and CDR2 FQGTGA. The CDR3 has 13 residues. V lost 4 bases, J lost 5 bases, and 11 bases lay in between. CDR3 in amino acids: CASSSTRGETQYF. The CDR3 bases are TGTGCCAGCAGCTCAACACGGGGGGAGACCCAGTACTTC.

This clone was seen once. V usage is TRBV5-1 and J usage is TRBJ2-1, with 7 bases that match TRBD2. Germline CDR1 reads SGHRS; CDR2 reads YFSETQ. CDR3 length: 14 residues. V gave up 2 bases and J gave up 4 bases; unmatched junction bases: 3. The CDR3 protein is CASSFIAGYNEQFF. CDR3 DNA: TGCGCCAGCAGCTTTATAGCGGGTTACAATGAGCAGTTCTTC.